This TCR beta chain was sequenced during a study of blood T cell repertoires in COVID-19. Methods used by the authors: Amplification of reference gene primers provided the estimated nucleated cell counts. The table came from immunoSEQ multiplex PCR; TCRdb's copy has only in-frame clones and leaves some out. V, J and clone size reflect that table, while D and trimming were determined from the DNA. Here the sample spans 300,000 or so clones, about 82% being singletons. The CDR3 has 16 residues. Trimming removed 0 bases at V and 2 bases at J, with 11 bases between. Germline values: CDR1 ENHRY, CDR2 SYGVKD.

Material: peripheral blood. This clonotype was sampled from a woman aged 45 to 65 with acute or convalescent COVID-19. J is TRBJ1-5 and V is TRBV10-3, with D maybe TRBD1 (6 bases). Here the CDR3 reads CAISESVPGGNQPQHF. CDR3 coding DNA: TGTGCCATCAGTGAGTCGGTCCCAGGGGGCAATCAGCCCCAGCATTTT.